This TCR beta chain was found in a study of metastatic and nonmetastatic thyroid tumors. Study-level background: Comparative analysis of repertoires was undertaken across blood and tumor or nodule tissue obtained from malignant and benign thyroid patients. Study conclusions and caveats: The reported finding was significantly higher TCR beta diversity in malignant thyroid tumors relative to benign nodules, in blood and tumor.

In the authors' workflow: The distant-metastasis classifier for papillary thyroid cancer was built from CDR3 differences across clinicopathological groups. TCRdb re-clonotyped the PCR reads via MiXCR. It is TCRdb's table, rather than the study itself, that gives the V and J calls and clone size. This table has 40,000 to 55,000 clones, approximately 17% appearing once. With regard to this clone: Its antigen is currently unknown. This likely comes from a read error, as the CDR3 has no conserved phenylalanine or tryptophan at its end.

Among the patients, none had received any treatment before thyroid surgery. This clonotype originated in a female donor with papillary thyroid cancer or a benign thyroid nodule (not recorded which). Some clones in this sample may be carry-over from other donors' samples. Specimen: blood.

The CDR3 DNA follows: TGTGCCAGCAGTAAAGATAGTACAACCCTCCACTCT. Its protein product is CASSKDSTTLHS. The chain employs TRBV6-1 and TRBJ1-6; D ambiguous. There are 12 residues in the CDR3. V lost 5 bases and J 14 bases, leaving 13 bases between the germline ends. CDR1 and CDR2 from the germline V gene are MNHNS and SASEGT.